This T cell receptor beta chain comes out of a study of T cell changes during pregnancy in multiple sclerosis. Assay: immunoSEQ multiplex PCR; the TCRdb copy retains only in-frame clones and omits some. The sample contains 130,000 or so clones, approximately 93% of which appear only once. Germline-derived CDR1 and CDR2 are GTSNPN and SVGIG (reference sequence). The V segment lost 2 bases and the J segment 2 bases; nucleotides outside the gene matches: 7. The CDR3 spans 16 residues. The sample in question was peripheral blood, obtained before pregnancy. The TCR originated in a female donor with multiple sclerosis, enrolled in a pregnancy study. The chain carries TRBV30 and TRBJ1-1; TRBD1 matches at 11 bases. DNA for the CDR3: TGTGCCTGGAGTACCCGGACAGGGGGCGTAAACACTGAAGCTTTCTTT. As protein: CAWSTRTGGVNTEAFF.